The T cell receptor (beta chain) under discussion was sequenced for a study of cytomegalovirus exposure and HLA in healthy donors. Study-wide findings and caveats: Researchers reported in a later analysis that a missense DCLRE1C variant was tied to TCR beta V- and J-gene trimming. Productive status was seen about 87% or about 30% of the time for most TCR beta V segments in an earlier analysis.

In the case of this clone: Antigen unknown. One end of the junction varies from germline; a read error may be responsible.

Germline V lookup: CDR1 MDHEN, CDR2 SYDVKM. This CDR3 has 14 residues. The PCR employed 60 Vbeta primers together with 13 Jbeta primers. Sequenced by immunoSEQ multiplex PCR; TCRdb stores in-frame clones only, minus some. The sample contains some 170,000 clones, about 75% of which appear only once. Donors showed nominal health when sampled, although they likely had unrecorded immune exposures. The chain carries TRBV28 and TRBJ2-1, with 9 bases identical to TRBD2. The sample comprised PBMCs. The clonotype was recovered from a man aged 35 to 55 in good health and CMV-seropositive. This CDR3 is CARGGGRDYIEQFF. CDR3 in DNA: TGTGCCAGGGGAGGCGGGAGGGATTACATTGAGCAGTTCTTC.